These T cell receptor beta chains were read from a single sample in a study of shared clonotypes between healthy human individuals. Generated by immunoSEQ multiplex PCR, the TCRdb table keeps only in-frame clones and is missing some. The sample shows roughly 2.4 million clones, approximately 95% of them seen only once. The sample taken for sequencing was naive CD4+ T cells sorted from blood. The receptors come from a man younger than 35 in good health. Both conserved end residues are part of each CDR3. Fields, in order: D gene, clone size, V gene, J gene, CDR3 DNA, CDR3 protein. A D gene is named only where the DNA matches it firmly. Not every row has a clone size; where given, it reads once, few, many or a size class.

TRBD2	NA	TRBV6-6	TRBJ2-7	TGTGCCACCAGACAGGCGGGAGGACTCGAGCAGTACTTC	CATRQAGGLEQYF
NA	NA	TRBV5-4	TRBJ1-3	TGTGCCAGCAGCGCCCACAGGGAGAGCTCTGGAAACACCATATATTTT	CASSAHRESSGNTIYF
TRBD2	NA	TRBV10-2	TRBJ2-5	TGCGCCAGCAGTCTAGCGGGGGGGTTAAGTTGGGAGACCCAGTACTTC	CASSLAGGLSWETQYF
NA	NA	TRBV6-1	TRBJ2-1	TGTGCCAGCAGTGGCCTTTACAATGAGCAGTTCTTC	CASSGLYNEQFF
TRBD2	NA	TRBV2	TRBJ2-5	TGTGCCAGCAGGGAAAGCGGGGGGCCTCAAGAGACCCAGTACTTC	CASRESGGPQETQYF
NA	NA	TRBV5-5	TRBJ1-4	TGTGCCAGCAGCTTTGACAGGAATGAAAAACTGTTTTTT	CASSFDRNEKLFF
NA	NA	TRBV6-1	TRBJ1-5	TGTGCCAGCAGTGAAGGTGGCAGGGTGGATGGCAATCAGCCCCAGCATTTT	CASSEGGRVDGNQPQHF
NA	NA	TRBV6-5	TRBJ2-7	TGTGCCAGCAGTTACTCGGGAGGAAGCGAGCAGTACTTC	CASSYSGGSEQYF
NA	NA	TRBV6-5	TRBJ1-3	TGTGCCAGCAGTTACGAGGGTATTGGAAACACCATATATTTT	CASSYEGIGNTIYF
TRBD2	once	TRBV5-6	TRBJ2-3	TGTGCCAGCAGCTTAGAAGCGGGGGGCACAGATACGCAGTATTTT	CASSLEAGGTDTQYF
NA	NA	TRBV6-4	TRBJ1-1	TGTGCCAGCAGTGCCCTCGCTACAGGGTCCACTGAAGCTTTCTTT	CASSALATGSTEAFF
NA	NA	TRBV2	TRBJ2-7	TGTGCCAGCAGAATGGCAGCCTCCTACGAGCAGTACTTC	CASRMAASYEQYF
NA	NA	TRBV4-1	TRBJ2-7	TGCGCCAGCAGCCAAGGGCCAGTCTACGAGCAGTACTTC	CASSQGPVYEQYF
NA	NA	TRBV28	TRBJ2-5	TGTGCCAGCAGTTTAGGGCGTGTCGGAGGGGAGACCCAGTACTTC	CASSLGRVGGETQYF
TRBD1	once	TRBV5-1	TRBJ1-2	TGCGCCAGCAGCTTGGTCGCAGGGGGCGTGGATGGCTACACCTTC	CASSLVAGGVDGYTF
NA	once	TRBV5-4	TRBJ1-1	TGTGCCAGCAGCTTGGAACGGGGGGGCACTGAAGCTTTCTTT	CASSLERGGTEAFF
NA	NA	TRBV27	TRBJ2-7	TGTGCCAGCAGTCCAGGGCTACAGAGAACCTACGAGCAGTACTTC	CASSPGLQRTYEQYF
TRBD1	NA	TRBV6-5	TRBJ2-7	TGTGCCAGCAGTTATTACTCACTTGGGACAGCCTACGAGCAGTACTTC	CASSYYSLGTAYEQYF
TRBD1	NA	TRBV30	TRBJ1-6	TGTGCCTGGAGGACAGGGGGCAATTCACCCCTCCACTTT	CAWRTGGNSPLHF
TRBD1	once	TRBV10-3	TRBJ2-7	TGTGCCATCAGTAGCGGGACAGGGGTTGTCGAGCAGTACTTC	CAISSGTGVVEQYF
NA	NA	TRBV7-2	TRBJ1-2	TGTGCCAGCAGCTCCGGGACATTGAACTATGGCTACACCTTC	CASSSGTLNYGYTF
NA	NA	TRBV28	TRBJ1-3	TGTGCCCCCCTCAATGACTCTGGAAACACCATATATTTT	CAPLNDSGNTIYF
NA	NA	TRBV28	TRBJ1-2	TGTGCCAGCAGTTTACACAGCAGGGCCCTTCCCTACTACACCTTC	CASSLHSRALPYYTF
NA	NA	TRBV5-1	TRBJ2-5	TGCGCCAGCAGCTCGGCCCCACAAGAGACCCAGTACTTC	CASSSAPQETQYF
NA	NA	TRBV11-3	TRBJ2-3	TGTGCCAGCAGCTTGGGGGCAGGAAGGTTCGTGAATTTT	CASSLGAGRFVNF
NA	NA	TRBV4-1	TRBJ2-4	TGCGCCAGCAGCCAAGAAATGTCAGGTGTCCAGGGAGGAGCCAAAAACATTCAGTACTTC	CASSQEMSGVQGGAKNIQYF
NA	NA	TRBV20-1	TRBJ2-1	TGCAGTGCTGGCAGGGAGCGTGAGCAGTTCTTC	CSAGREREQFF
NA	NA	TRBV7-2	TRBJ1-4	TGTGCCAGCAGCTTAAACAGGGCCCAGAGAAAACTGTTTTTT	CASSLNRAQRKLFF
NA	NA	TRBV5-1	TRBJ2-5	TGCGCCAGCAGCCCAGGGTTTTTGGAGACCCAGTACTTC	CASSPGFLETQYF
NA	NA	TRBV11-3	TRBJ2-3	TGTGCCAGCAGCTCCAGGGGCACAGATACGCAGTATTTT	CASSSRGTDTQYF
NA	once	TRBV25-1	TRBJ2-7	TGTGCCAGCAGTGAATCGGGGGCCTTATCCTACGAGCAGTACTTC	CASSESGALSYEQYF
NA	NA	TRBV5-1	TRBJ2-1	TGCGCCAGCAGCTTGGTCGGCAGCAGCTCCTACAATGAGCAGTTCTTC	CASSLVGSSSYNEQFF
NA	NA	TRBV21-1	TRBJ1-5	TGTGCCAGCAGCAATAGCAATCAGCCCCAGCATTTT	CASSNSNQPQHF
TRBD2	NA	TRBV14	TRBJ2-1	TGTGCCAGCAGCCCAGTAGCGGGAGGGCCTGTAAATGAGCAGTTCTTC	CASSPVAGGPVNEQFF
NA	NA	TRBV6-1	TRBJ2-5	TGTGCCAGCAGTGTGGGAGAGACCCAGTACTTC	CASSVGETQYF
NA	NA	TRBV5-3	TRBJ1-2	TGTGCCAGAAGCTTGGCATCGGGGAGAGCTAACTATGGCTACACCTTC	CARSLASGRANYGYTF
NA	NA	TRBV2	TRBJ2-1	TGTGCCAGCAGTGAGCCCTATGAGCAGTTCTTC	CASSEPYEQFF
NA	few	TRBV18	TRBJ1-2	TGTGCCAGCTCAGTAGGGACCGAATATGGCTACACCTTC	CASSVGTEYGYTF
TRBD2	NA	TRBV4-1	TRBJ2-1	TGCGCCAGCAGCGTGTTATCCGGGACTAGCGACTACAATGAGCAGTTCTTC	CASSVLSGTSDYNEQFF
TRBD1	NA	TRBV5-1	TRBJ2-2	TGCGCCAGCAGCTGGGGACAGATTTCGAACACCGGGGAGCTGTTTTTT	CASSWGQISNTGELFF
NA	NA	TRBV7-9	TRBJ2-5	TGTGCCAGCAGCTTAGCCGGGGGCCAAGAGACCCAGTACTTC	CASSLAGGQETQYF
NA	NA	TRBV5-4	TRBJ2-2	TGTGCCAGCAGCCTACGACCTTCCGGGGAGCTGTTTTTT	CASSLRPSGELFF
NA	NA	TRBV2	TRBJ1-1	TGTGCCAGCAGCGCGCAGGGTTCAGGTGAAGCTTTCTTT	CASSAQGSGEAFF
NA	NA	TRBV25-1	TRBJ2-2	TGTGCCAGCAGTTTTCGGGAGTACACCGGGGAGCTGTTTTTT	CASSFREYTGELFF
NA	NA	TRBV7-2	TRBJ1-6	TGTGCCAGCAGCTTAGGAGGGAGGGGGTATAATTCACCCCTCCACTTT	CASSLGGRGYNSPLHF
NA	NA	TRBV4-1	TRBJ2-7	TGCGCCAGCAGCCAAGCATTCCCCCGGACGGCCGGCGAGTACTTC	CASSQAFPRTAGEYF
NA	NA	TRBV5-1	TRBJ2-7	TGCGCCAGCAGCTGGACCGGGACAACCAGCTCCTACGAGCAGTACTTC	CASSWTGTTSSYEQYF
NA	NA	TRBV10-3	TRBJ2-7	TGTGCCATCAGGCAGGGGTTCTCCTACGAGCAGTACTTC	CAIRQGFSYEQYF
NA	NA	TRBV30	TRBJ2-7	TGTGCCTGGAGTCCGGCGGGGACCTCTACCCGGCACTTC	CAWSPAGTSTRHF
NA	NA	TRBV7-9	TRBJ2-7	TGTGCCAGCAGCTGGGACATTTCGTACGAGCAGTACTTC	CASSWDISYEQYF
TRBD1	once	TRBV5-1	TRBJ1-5	TGCGCCAGCAGCCCTGGGACAGACAATCAGCCCCAGCATTTT	CASSPGTDNQPQHF
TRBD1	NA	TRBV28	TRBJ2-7	TGTGCCAGCAGTTCAGGGGGACCCTACGAGCAGTACTTC	CASSSGGPYEQYF
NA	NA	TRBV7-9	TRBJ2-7	TGTGCCAGCAGCTTCCCACAGGGAGGTTCCTACGAGCAGTACTTC	CASSFPQGGSYEQYF
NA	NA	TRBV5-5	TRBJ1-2	TGTGCCAGCAGCTTGGAGACAGCACTTAACTATGGCTACACCTTC	CASSLETALNYGYTF
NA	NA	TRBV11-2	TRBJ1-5	TGTGCCAGCAGCTTAATCGGAAGCAATCAGCCCCAGCATTTT	CASSLIGSNQPQHF
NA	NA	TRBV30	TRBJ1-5	TGTGCCTGGAGTGTCTCCAGAAATCAGCCCCAGCATTTT	CAWSVSRNQPQHF
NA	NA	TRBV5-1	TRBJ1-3	TGCGCCAGCAGCTTGGTTTCGTTCGGGACGGCTGGAAACACCATATATTTT	CASSLVSFGTAGNTIYF